Described below is a single T cell receptor beta chain sequence and its context. Its antigen is still unknown. The data belong to a study of blood T cells in healthy people across ages. Around 9 milliliters of peripheral blood were drawn from each donor into EDTA-treated tubes. With V trimmed by 9 bases and J by 4 bases, 9 bases remained unmatched. This CDR3 spans 13 amino acids. A second roughly 6 to 12 cycle PCR used barcoded and J-beta primers. TCRdb re-derived calls from the 5' RACE reads in MiXCR, one entry per CDR3 protein. This table holds 600,000 or so distinct CDR3 sequences, 20% to 25% found once. Points from the study as a whole: With donor CMV status unknown, expanded clonotype changes were possibly confounded. Versus aged donors, long-lived donors had higher diversity and more naive CD4+ cells.

The source material was blood. This sequence was found in a man between 70 and 80 years old in good health. This chain links TRBV12-3 or TRBV12-4 with TRBJ2-7; the match to TRBD2 covers 7 bases. DNA of the CDR3: TGTGCCAGTAGTGCGGGAGCTGGATACGAGCAGTACTTC. Protein product: CASSAGAGYEQYF.